This is a list of T cell receptor beta chains from one sample in a study of neurological immune-mediated disorders. TCRdb re-derived calls from the 5' RACE reads in MiXCR, one entry per CDR3 protein. The sample yields about 66,000 distinct CDR3 sequences, less than 5.5% seen once. The material sequenced was PBMCs. The receptors here all came from a man between 25 and 39 years old with multiple sclerosis. CDR3s include the opening cysteine and the closing phenylalanine or tryptophan. Fields, in order: J gene, D gene, V gene, clone size, CDR3 DNA, CDR3 protein. A D gene is named only where the DNA matches it firmly. For some rows the clone size is stated as once, few or many, or as a class when expanded; others skip it.

J: TRBJ1-4
D: .
V: TRBV6-6
size: many
DNA: TGTGCCAGCAGTCGTCTACAGGGTAACGGTCGGAATGAAAAACTGTTTTTT
CDR3: CASSRLQGNGRNEKLFF

J: TRBJ2-5
D: .
V: TRBV6-5
size: many
DNA: TGTGCCAGCAGGATATCCAGGGGGGGCGAGACCCAGTACTTC
CDR3: CASRISRGGETQYF

J: TRBJ2-2
D: .
V: TRBV29-1
size: few
DNA: TGCAGCGTCTACGGGGACACCGGGGAGCTGTTTTTT
CDR3: CSVYGDTGELFF

J: TRBJ1-5
D: .
V: TRBV2
size: many
DNA: TGTGCCAGCAGTCGGGACCAGGGTCAGCCCCAGCATTTT
CDR3: CASSRDQGQPQHF

J: TRBJ2-1
D: .
V: TRBV4-2
size: few
DNA: TGTGCCAGCAGCCCTTCCATCAATGAGCAGTTCTTC
CDR3: CASSPSINEQFF

J: TRBJ2-1
D: .
V: TRBV5-1
size: many
DNA: TGCGCCAGCGCCAGGGGTTTCGAGCAGTTCTTC
CDR3: CASARGFEQFF

J: TRBJ2-1
D: .
V: TRBV10-1
size: many
DNA: TGCGCCAGCAGTGAACGCCTAGCTAACAATGAGCAGTTCTTC
CDR3: CASSERLANNEQFF

J: TRBJ1-1
D: TRBD1
V: TRBV4-1
size: many
DNA: TGCGCCAGCAGCCGAGGGGTGGTGACAGGGGGTATGAACACTGAAGCTTTCTTT
CDR3: CASSRGVVTGGMNTEAFF

J: TRBJ1-2
D: .
V: TRBV4-1
size: many
DNA: TGCGCCAGCAGCCAAGTTTCCAGGCAGCCCTATGGCTACACCTTC
CDR3: CASSQVSRQPYGYTF

J: TRBJ1-1
D: .
V: TRBV12-3/TRBV12-4
size: many
DNA: TGTGCCAGCAGTTTATGGGGGCACGCTTTCTTT
CDR3: CASSLWGHAFF

J: TRBJ2-6
D: TRBD1
V: TRBV18
size: few
DNA: TGTGCCAGCTCACCACAGGGGGCCTCTGGGGCCAACGTCCTGACTTTC
CDR3: CASSPQGASGANVLTF

J: TRBJ2-1
D: TRBD2
V: TRBV20-1
size: .
DNA: TGCAGTGCGAGAAGCGGGGGGGGATTCTACAATGAGCAGTTCTTC
CDR3: CSARSGGGFYNEQFF

J: TRBJ2-3
D: TRBD2
V: TRBV20-1
size: few
DNA: TGCAGTGCTAGTAGTCTAGCGGGGGGTGTAGATACGCAGTATTTT
CDR3: CSASSLAGGVDTQYF

J: TRBJ2-1
D: .
V: TRBV29-1
size: few
DNA: TGCAGCGTTGTGGTAGGCAGGGCAACGGGTGAGCAGTTCTTC
CDR3: CSVVVGRATGEQFF

J: TRBJ1-2
D: .
V: TRBV29-1
size: many
DNA: TGCAGCGTTGAAGGGGGGATGGGCTATGGCTACACCTTC
CDR3: CSVEGGMGYGYTF

J: TRBJ1-2
D: .
V: TRBV5-1
size: few
DNA: TGCGCCAGCAGCTCCGGGTGGGCCGGGGATGGCTACACCTTC
CDR3: CASSSGWAGDGYTF

J: TRBJ1-2
D: .
V: TRBV20-1
size: many
DNA: TGCAGTGCTAGCGGTTCCCGTCGACCGGCTAACTATGGCTACACCTTC
CDR3: CSASGSRRPANYGYTF

J: TRBJ1-1
D: TRBD1
V: TRBV3-1
size: many
DNA: TGTGCCAGCAGGCACAGGGGGCGGAACACTGAAGCTTTCTTT
CDR3: CASRHRGRNTEAFF

J: TRBJ1-1
D: .
V: TRBV29-1
size: many
DNA: TGCAGCGTTGTGAGTGGGACTTGGAACACTGAAGCTTTCTTT
CDR3: CSVVSGTWNTEAFF

J: TRBJ1-3
D: .
V: TRBV10-3
size: many
DNA: TGTGCCATCAGCCGGGAGGGAGGTGGAAACACCATATATTTT
CDR3: CAISREGGGNTIYF

J: TRBJ2-1
D: .
V: TRBV5-1
size: .
DNA: TGCGCCAGCAGCGCAGAATCGGGATACTACAATGAGCAGTTCTTC
CDR3: CASSAESGYYNEQFF

J: TRBJ2-3
D: .
V: TRBV5-1
size: few
DNA: TGCGCCAGCAGCTTTACAGCCGGGACGGGGGAAAATACGCAGTATTTT
CDR3: CASSFTAGTGENTQYF

J: TRBJ2-2
D: .
V: TRBV4-1
size: many
DNA: TGCGCCAGCAGCCACTCCTATGGAGGGGGCACCGGGGAGCTGTTTTTT
CDR3: CASSHSYGGGTGELFF

J: TRBJ2-7
D: TRBD2
V: TRBV6-1
size: many
DNA: TGTGCCAGCAGTGAAAGACTAGCGGGGGGGTCTAAACCCGCCTACGAGCAGTACTTC
CDR3: CASSERLAGGSKPAYEQYF

J: TRBJ1-5
D: .
V: TRBV6-5
size: few
DNA: TGTGCCAGCAGTTACTCAGGACAGCGTAATCAGCCCCAGCATTTT
CDR3: CASSYSGQRNQPQHF

J: TRBJ1-2
D: TRBD1
V: TRBV3-1
size: many
DNA: TGTGCCAGCAGCCAAGATCCCGGGACAGGGGTACGAGATGGCTACACCTTC
CDR3: CASSQDPGTGVRDGYTF

J: TRBJ1-2
D: .
V: TRBV20-1
size: many
DNA: TGCAGTGCTATTGGCCGGGCCAACTATGGCTACACCTTC
CDR3: CSAIGRANYGYTF

J: TRBJ2-7
D: .
V: TRBV4-2
size: many
DNA: TGTGCCAGCAGCCAAGGGAACCGACACTACGAGCAGTACTTC
CDR3: CASSQGNRHYEQYF

J: TRBJ2-7
D: TRBD1
V: TRBV10-3
size: many
DNA: TGTGCCATCAGTGGGCGGGACAGGGGCTACGAGCAGTACTTC
CDR3: CAISGRDRGYEQYF

J: TRBJ2-1
D: .
V: TRBV6-1
size: many
DNA: TGTGCCAGCACCCCGCGGGACATCTACAATGAGCAGTTCTTC
CDR3: CASTPRDIYNEQFF

J: TRBJ1-3
D: TRBD1
V: TRBV11-2
size: many
DNA: TGTGCCAGCAGCGAAGGGACAGCTAATCGGGACACCATATATTTT
CDR3: CASSEGTANRDTIYF

J: TRBJ2-3
D: TRBD1
V: TRBV5-1
size: many
DNA: TGCGCCAGCAGCTCCAGGGGGCTGGTAGATACGCAGTATTTT
CDR3: CASSSRGLVDTQYF

J: TRBJ2-3
D: TRBD2
V: TRBV20-1
size: few
DNA: TGCAGTGCTAGGCCCCGGTGGAGCGGGGGAACAGATACGCAGTATTTT
CDR3: CSARPRWSGGTDTQYF

J: TRBJ1-1
D: .
V: TRBV4-1
size: many
DNA: TGCGCCAGCAGCCAAGATTCTGAAGCTTTCTTT
CDR3: CASSQDSEAFF

J: TRBJ2-1
D: .
V: TRBV7-2
size: many
DNA: TGTGCCAGCAGCCAAGGTTTGGGTGAGCAGTTCTTC
CDR3: CASSQGLGEQFF

J: TRBJ1-2
D: .
V: TRBV18
size: few
DNA: TGTGCCAGCTCACCCGCTTATGGCTACACCTTC
CDR3: CASSPAYGYTF

J: TRBJ1-1
D: .
V: TRBV5-1
size: many
DNA: TGCGCCAGCAGCTCGTGGGGGGATGACACTGAAGCTTTCTTT
CDR3: CASSSWGDDTEAFF

J: TRBJ1-5
D: TRBD1
V: TRBV4-1
size: many
DNA: TGCGCCAGCAGCCAAGAGGAGTGGACAGGGGCTTTAGATTTCAATCAGCCCCAGCATTTT
CDR3: CASSQEEWTGALDFNQPQHF

J: TRBJ2-1
D: .
V: TRBV5-1
size: many
DNA: TGCGCCAGCAGCTTGGCCGGCGGGGCCTCCTACAATGAGCAGTTCTTC
CDR3: CASSLAGGASYNEQFF

J: TRBJ1-6
D: .
V: TRBV5-1
size: few
DNA: TGCGCCAGCAGCTTCATCCCGCGGATGAGCTCCTATAATTCACCCCTCAACTTT
CDR3: CASSFIPRMSSYNSPLNF

J: TRBJ2-2
D: TRBD1
V: TRBV11-1
size: many
DNA: TGTGCCAGCAGTCTCCGACAGGGGATCGGGGAGCTGTTTTTT
CDR3: CASSLRQGIGELFF

J: TRBJ1-6
D: .
V: TRBV5-1
size: many
DNA: TGCGCCAGCAGCTGGGGAGCAGGGCTTCATTCACCCCTCCACTTT
CDR3: CASSWGAGLHSPLHF

J: TRBJ1-1
D: .
V: TRBV6-5
size: many
DNA: TGTGCCAGCAGTTACGAAGGGGGCACTGAAGCTTTCTTT
CDR3: CASSYEGGTEAFF

J: TRBJ2-1
D: .
V: TRBV20-1
size: .
DNA: TGCAGTGCTCTGCGTCAAAATAATGAGCAGTTCTTC
CDR3: CSALRQNNEQFF

J: TRBJ2-2
D: TRBD2
V: TRBV15
size: many
DNA: TGTGCCACCAGCAGAGACCCGCGGGGGACGAACACCGGGGAGCTGTTTTTT
CDR3: CATSRDPRGTNTGELFF